This T cell receptor (beta chain) comes out of a study of long-term antiretroviral therapy in people with HIV. The immunoSEQ assay was v3.0, run at survey level. Each sample had sequencing targeting roughly 40,000-50,000 T-cell genomes. Clones were read by immunoSEQ multiplex PCR, and TCRdb kept only the in-frame ones, dropping some. The data hold about 7,100 clones, with 81% observed a single time. Germline loops: CDR1 SQVTM, CDR2 ANQGSEA. There are 13 residues in the CDR3. V lost 5 bases, J lost 2 bases, and 2 bases stayed unmatched. The genes are TRBV29-1 and TRBJ2-1; 8 nucleotides align to TRBD1. The TCR sequence derives from a man aged 40-55 years with HIV. The source material was unsorted PBMCs, sampled 2.5 to 2.7 years before starting antiretroviral therapy. DNA for the CDR3: TGCAGCGTTAGACAGGGGACCTACAATGAGCAGTTCTTC. It encodes CSVRQGTYNEQFF.